This TCR beta chain was identified in a study of T-cell memory formation after mild COVID-19. One entry per CDR3 protein results from TCRdb running MiXCR on the 5' RACE reads. The repertoire includes 100,000 to 150,000 distinct CDR3 sequences, approximately 15% of them detected once, and approximately 5% sits in the top ten. Per the germline V gene, CDR1 is MNHEY and CDR2 is SVGEGT. V lost 1 base, J lost 0 bases, and 8 bases lay in between. The CDR3 has 15 amino acids. The receptor was derived from a man between 18 and 29 years old who had mild COVID-19 (a few samples of this study predate the infection). Cell type and time point are not known. This chain links TRBV6-2 or TRBV6-3 with TRBJ2-3; D might be TRBD2 (5 bases). The specimen sequenced was PBMCs or a T cell subset sorted from them (not recorded which). CDR3 coding DNA: TGTGCCAGCAGTTACTGGCGGGTTAGCACAGATACGCAGTATTTT. Its protein product is CASSYWRVSTDTQYF.